A selection of T cell receptor beta chains follows, all from one sample in a study of PD-1 blockade in classical Hodgkin lymphoma. Repertoires were generated with immunoSEQ multiplex PCR, while TCRdb's copy carries only in-frame clones and drops some. The sample shows roughly 34,000 clones, just over 75% of them seen only once. The sample was peripheral blood mononuclear cells (PBMCs), taken before the second cycle of nivolumab. The receptor source for this set is a human donor with classical Hodgkin lymphoma. CDR3s include the opening cysteine and the closing phenylalanine or tryptophan. A D gene is named only where the DNA matches it firmly. Clone size is stated in some rows and not others, as once, few, many or a class when expanded.

clone_size: -
j_call: TRBJ2-5
d_call: -
v_call: TRBV7-2
cdr3_aa: CASSLATVGPETQYF
cdr3_nt: TGTGCCAGCAGCTTGGCGACGGTCGGTCCAGAGACCCAGTACTTC

clone_size: large
j_call: TRBJ1-2
d_call: TRBD1
v_call: TRBV27
cdr3_aa: CASSLSRTGGENGYTF
cdr3_nt: TGTGCCAGCAGTTTATCTAGGACAGGGGGCGAGAATGGCTACACCTTC

clone_size: -
j_call: TRBJ2-7
d_call: -
v_call: TRBV11-3
cdr3_aa: CASSRRPLPYEQYF
cdr3_nt: TGTGCCAGCAGCCGTCGACCACTACCCTACGAGCAGTACTTC

clone_size: -
j_call: TRBJ1-6
d_call: TRBD1
v_call: TRBV6-1
cdr3_aa: CASSEDRGSGGPLHF
cdr3_nt: TGTGCCAGCAGTGAAGACAGGGGTTCTGGAGGGCCCCTCCACTTT

clone_size: -
j_call: TRBJ2-7
d_call: TRBD1
v_call: TRBV5-1
cdr3_aa: CASSPGQGGFYEQYF
cdr3_nt: TGCGCCAGCAGCCCCGGACAGGGGGGCTTCTACGAGCAGTACTTC

clone_size: -
j_call: TRBJ1-2
d_call: -
v_call: TRBV7-2
cdr3_aa: CASSLTGQFFF
cdr3_nt: TGTGCCAGCAGCCTCACCGGGCAGTTCTTCTTC

clone_size: -
j_call: TRBJ2-1
d_call: TRBD1
v_call: TRBV5-4
cdr3_aa: CASSLTGGRNEQFF
cdr3_nt: TGTGCCAGCAGCCTGACAGGGGGCCGCAATGAGCAGTTCTTC

clone_size: few
j_call: TRBJ1-1
d_call: TRBD1
v_call: TRBV9
cdr3_aa: CASSVEGTGSPEAFF
cdr3_nt: TGTGCCAGCAGCGTAGAGGGGACAGGGAGCCCTGAAGCTTTCTTT

clone_size: -
j_call: TRBJ1-4
d_call: TRBD1
v_call: TRBV5-1
cdr3_aa: CASSLGASGGEKLFF
cdr3_nt: TGCGCCAGCAGCTTGGGGGCGTCAGGGGGCGAAAAACTGTTTTTT

clone_size: -
j_call: TRBJ1-2
d_call: -
v_call: TRBV4-2
cdr3_aa: CASSQDPTGSNYGYTF
cdr3_nt: TGTGCCAGCAGCCAAGATCCTACAGGGTCTAACTATGGCTACACCTTC

clone_size: -
j_call: TRBJ1-5
d_call: TRBD1
v_call: TRBV2
cdr3_aa: CASTGSGTGRIQPQHF
cdr3_nt: TGTGCCAGCACCGGATCCGGGACAGGGAGAATTCAGCCCCAGCATTTT

clone_size: -
j_call: TRBJ2-5
d_call: -
v_call: TRBV2
cdr3_aa: CASLYQETQYF
cdr3_nt: TGTGCCAGTCTGTACCAAGAGACCCAGTACTTC

clone_size: -
j_call: TRBJ1-4
d_call: -
v_call: TRBV7-8
cdr3_aa: CASRAGGEKLFF
cdr3_nt: TGTGCCAGCAGAGCGGGAGGGGAAAAACTGTTTTTT

clone_size: -
j_call: TRBJ2-3
d_call: -
v_call: TRBV19
cdr3_aa: CASSIAPSLDRASTDTQYF
cdr3_nt: TGTGCCAGTAGTATAGCCCCATCACTAGATCGGGCATCCACAGATACGCAGTATTTT

clone_size: -
j_call: TRBJ2-7
d_call: TRBD2
v_call: TRBV10-3
cdr3_aa: CAISEAGGSNEQYF
cdr3_nt: TGTGCCATCAGTGAGGCGGGGGGGTCAAACGAGCAGTACTTC

clone_size: few
j_call: TRBJ2-3
d_call: TRBD2
v_call: TRBV5-6
cdr3_aa: CASSLGLAGGTDTQYF
cdr3_nt: TGTGCCAGCAGCTTAGGACTAGCGGGGGGCACAGATACGCAGTATTTT

clone_size: few
j_call: TRBJ2-3
d_call: -
v_call: TRBV10-3
cdr3_aa: CAISSPDTQYF
cdr3_nt: TGTGCCATATCTTCCCCAGATACGCAGTATTTT

clone_size: medium-sized
j_call: TRBJ2-2
d_call: -
v_call: TRBV18
cdr3_aa: CASSPWDLGELFF
cdr3_nt: TGTGCCAGCTCACCTTGGGACCTCGGGGAGCTGTTTTTT

clone_size: -
j_call: TRBJ1-1
d_call: -
v_call: TRBV5-6
cdr3_aa: CASSYGTGNTEAFF
cdr3_nt: TGTGCCAGCAGCTACGGGACTGGGAACACTGAAGCTTTCTTT

clone_size: -
j_call: TRBJ2-7
d_call: -
v_call: TRBV2
cdr3_aa: CASSEDGTAWGEQYF
cdr3_nt: TGTGCCAGCAGTGAAGACGGGACGGCTTGGGGCGAGCAGTACTTC

clone_size: -
j_call: TRBJ1-2
d_call: TRBD1
v_call: TRBV5-6
cdr3_aa: CASSLFGTVEANYGYTF
cdr3_nt: TGTGCCAGCAGCTTGTTTGGGACAGTTGAAGCTAACTATGGCTACACCTTC

clone_size: -
j_call: TRBJ2-5
d_call: -
v_call: TRBV7-2
cdr3_aa: CASSSPTRSDDDQETQYF
cdr3_nt: TGTGCCAGCAGCTCACCGACGCGGTCGGACGACGACCAAGAGACCCAGTACTTC